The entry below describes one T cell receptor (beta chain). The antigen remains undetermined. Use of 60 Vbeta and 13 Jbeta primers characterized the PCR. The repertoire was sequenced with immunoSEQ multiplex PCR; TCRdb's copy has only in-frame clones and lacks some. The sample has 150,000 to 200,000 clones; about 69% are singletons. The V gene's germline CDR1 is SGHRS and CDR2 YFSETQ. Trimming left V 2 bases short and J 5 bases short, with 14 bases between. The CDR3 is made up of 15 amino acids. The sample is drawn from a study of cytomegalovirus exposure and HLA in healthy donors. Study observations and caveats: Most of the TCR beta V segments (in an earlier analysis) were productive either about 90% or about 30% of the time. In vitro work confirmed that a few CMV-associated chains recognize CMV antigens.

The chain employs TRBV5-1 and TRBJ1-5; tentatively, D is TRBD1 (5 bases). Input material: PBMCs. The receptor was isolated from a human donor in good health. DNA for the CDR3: TGCGCCAGCAGCTTCGGCGGGGCAGCGGATCAGCCCCAGCATTTT. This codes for CASSFGGAADQPQHF.